Presented here are 19 T cell receptor beta chains from one specimen sequenced in a study of CD8 T cells in ankylosing spondylitis. One entry per CDR3 protein, called by TCRdb with MiXCR from the 5' RACE reads. The table shows roughly 260,000 distinct CDR3 sequences, with 20% occurring only once. The source material was blood, either unsorted or a sorted T cell fraction (not recorded which). The receptors were sampled from a male donor with ankylosing spondylitis or in good health (not recorded which).

The chain employs TRBV19 and TRBJ2-5; tentatively, D is TRBD1 (5 bases). Deletions cut 3 bases from V and 1 base from J, with 12 bases between. This CDR3 comprises 15 residues. CDR1 is LNHDA, CDR2 SQIVND, per germline (reference sequence). The CDR3 loop reads CASSMDTVGQETQYF. The DNA for the CDR3 is TGTGCCAGTAGTATGGACACTGTCGGCCAAGAGACCCAGTACTTC.

The sample holds many counts of this clonotype. The chain combines TRBV20-1 with TRBJ1-1; D gene unclear. Trimming cost V 2 bases and J 1 base, with 17 bases left between them. Germline CDR1 is DFQATT and CDR2 is SNEGSKA (reference sequence). This CDR3 region has 16 residues. CDR3 amino acids: CSARPRSPGTNTEAFF. The CDR3 DNA sequence: TGCAGTGCTAGACCTAGATCTCCAGGTACGAACACTGAAGCTTTCTTT.

This clonotype was counted at least ten times. The chain couples TRBV5-1 to TRBJ2-3; TRBD2 matches at 11 bases. The CDR3 is made up of 15 amino acids. J was trimmed by 5 bases and V by 2 bases; bases with no gene match: 4. Germline V gene data show CDR1 as SGHRS and CDR2 as YFSETQ. The CDR3 nucleotides are TGCGCCAGCAGCTTAACTAGCGGGAGTAGAGATACGCAGTATTTT. This sequence encodes CASSLTSGSRDTQYF. Full variable domain (outside the CDR3, taken from reference TRBV5-1 and TRBJ2-3): KAGVTQTPRYLIKTRGQQVTLSCSPISGHRSVSWYQQTPGQGLQFLFEYFSETQRNKGNFPGRFSGRQFSNSRSEMNVSTLELGDSALYLCASSLTSGSRDTQYFGPGTRLTVL.

This clonotype occurred a few times. The chain uses TRBV2 and TRBJ2-5, with D possibly being TRBD1 (6 bases). The germline gives CDR1 SNHLY, CDR2 FYNNEI. V was clipped by 5 bases and J by 1 base, with 8 bases between them. The CDR3 sequence is 13 residues long. The CDR3 nucleotides read TGTGCCAGCAGTACAGGGACCCAAGAGACCCAGTACTTC. This sequence encodes CASSTGTQETQYF.

This clonotype was seen only a few times. The chain joins TRBV10-3 to TRBJ2-6, with 7 bases identical to TRBD1. Germline assignment: CDR1 ENHRY and CDR2 SYGVKD. The CDR3 is 20 amino acids. The V segment lost 2 bases and the J segment 0 bases; nucleotides outside the gene matches: 13. CDR3 in DNA: TGTGCCATCAGTGAGAAGTTAAGGACAGGACTGCTCTCTGGGGCCAACGTCCTGACTTTC. Translation: CAISEKLRTGLLSGANVLTF.

This clonotype has just a few counts. The CDR3 DNA follows: TGTGCCAGTAGTATCGACGTCAGGCCTCAGCCCCAGCATTTT. Translated: CASSIDVRPQPQHF. J is TRBJ1-5 and V is TRBV19; D gene uncertain. The V gene's germline CDR1 is LNHDA and CDR2 SQIVND (reference sequence). The CDR3 runs to 14 residues. V lost 3 bases and J lost 6, with 12 bases in between.

This clonotype was recorded at least ten times. Compared with germline, one end of the junction differs, possibly owing to a read error. V gene TRBV5-1 combines with J gene TRBJ2-5; D might be TRBD2 (5 bases). Germline CDR1 reads SGHRS; CDR2 reads YFSETQ. The CDR3 has 11 residues. This chain's CDR3 is CASSGEETQYF. Written as DNA, the CDR3 is TGTGCCAGCAGCGGAGAAGAGACCCAGTACTTC.

J is TRBJ2-7 and V is TRBV27; a weak D match, TRBD2 (5 bases). Germline lookup yields CDR1 MNHEY and CDR2 SMNVEV (reference sequence). With 0 bases removed from V and 1 base from J, the gap between germline ends came to 22 bases. The CDR3 has 19 amino acids. The CDR3 DNA reads as TGTGCCAGCAGTTTATCGCCCCCTCGAAGTACTAGGGATTCCTACGAGCAGTACGTC. Amino acids: CASSLSPPRSTRDSYEQYV.

The sample holds a few counts of this clonotype. V is TRBV7-3 and J is TRBJ1-1; D is undetermined. Germline-derived CDR1 and CDR2 are SGHTA and FQGTGA. The CDR3 covers 12 residues. Trimming removed 1 base at V and 8 bases at J, with 8 bases between. The CDR3 sequence is CASSLMGSEAFF. In DNA, the CDR3 is TGTGCCAGCAGCTTAATGGGTAGCGAAGCTTTCTTT.

This clonotype has more than one count but fewer than ten. CDR3 region: CSANTGALSGNTIYF. DNA for the CDR3: TGCAGTGCCAATACAGGGGCCCTCTCTGGAAACACCATATATTTT. This sequence joins TRBV20-1 and TRBJ1-3, with 7 positions matching TRBD1. Germline values: CDR1 DFQATT, CDR2 SNEGSKA (reference sequence). CDR3 size: 15 residues. Unmatched junction bases numbered 8, after V lost 6 bases and J lost 0 bases.

The sample holds many counts of this clonotype. The gene calls are TRBV29-1 and TRBJ1-1; D may be TRBD1 (6 bases). The CDR3 consists of 13 residues. V was shortened by 7 bases and J by 0 bases, with 12 bases between the two germline ends. Germline assignment: CDR1 SQVTM and CDR2 ANQGSEA. Here the CDR3 reads CSAQGGLNTEAFF. The DNA of the CDR3 is TGCAGCGCCCAAGGGGGGTTGAACACTGAAGCTTTCTTT. The full variable domain, with the rest looked up from reference TRBV29-1 and TRBJ1-1, is SAVISQKPSRDICQRGTSLTIQCQVDSQVTMMFWYRQQPGQSLTLIATANQGSEATYESGFVIDKFPISRPNLTFSTLTVSNMSPEDSSIYLCSAQGGLNTEAFFGQGTRLTVV.

This clonotype turned up a few times. The chain couples TRBV5-1 to TRBJ1-1, with TRBD1 identical over 11 bases. There are 17 residues in the CDR3. The germline CDR1 and CDR2 sequences are SGHRS and YFSETQ. V dropped 3 bases and J dropped 0; count of bases not matched to a gene: 7. CDR3 in amino acids: CASSWGTGGTLNTEAFF. The CDR3 bases are TGCGCCAGCAGCTGGGGGACAGGGGGGACATTGAACACTGAAGCTTTCTTT.

Written as DNA, the CDR3 is TGCGCCAGCAGCTTGGGAGCCAGGGCAACCCAAGAGACCCAGTACTTC. This sequence encodes CASSLGARATQETQYF. This sequence joins TRBV5-1 and TRBJ2-5, with D maybe TRBD1 (5 bases). V gave up 0 bases and J gave up 1 base, with 13 bases separating them. The CDR3 contains 16 residues. Germline CDR1 reads SGHRS; CDR2 reads YFSETQ.

V and J are TRBV20-1 and TRBJ2-2; the D is unclear. V dropped 5 bases and J dropped 2 bases, with 9 bases sitting between them. Per the germline V gene, CDR1 is DFQATT and CDR2 is SNEGSKA (reference sequence). There are 13 residues in the CDR3. The CDR3: CSAPFANTGELFF. CDR3 in DNA: TGCAGTGCTCCATTCGCCAACACCGGGGAGCTGTTTTTT.

This clonotype was picked up a small number of times. The chain has TRBV27 and TRBJ2-3; 7 positions agree with TRBD2. The CDR3 spans 15 residues. Trimming at V came to 5 bases and at J to 5 bases, leaving 10 bases not matched to a gene. The germline V gene encodes CDR1 MNHEY and CDR2 SMNVEV (reference sequence). CDR3 in DNA: TGTGCCAGCAGTCGGCCATTGGGGACTAAAGATACGCAGTATTTT. Amino acid sequence: CASSRPLGTKDTQYF.

This rearrangement joins TRBV12-3 or TRBV12-4 to TRBJ2-3; D may be TRBD2 (6 bases). This CDR3 comprises 17 residues. V lost 3 bases, J lost 0 bases, and 16 bases lay in between. CDR3 in DNA: TGTGCCAGCAGTTTGGAACTAGCTGACACTAGCACAGATACGCAGTATTTT. This encodes CASSLELADTSTDTQYF.

A few counts support this clonotype. The gene calls are TRBV11-2 and TRBJ2-1; D not certain. V was clipped by 0 bases and J by 6 bases, with 12 bases between them. This CDR3 has 15 amino acids. Germline V lookup: CDR1 SGHAT, CDR2 FQNNGV. The CDR3 protein is CASSLDYPGSNEQFF. The CDR3, as DNA: TGTGCCAGCAGCTTAGATTACCCAGGATCCAATGAGCAGTTCTTC.

This clonotype turned up a few times. This CDR3 is CAISSTSEEYTGELFF. The CDR3, as DNA: TGTGCCATCAGTTCCACTAGCGAGGAGTACACCGGGGAGCTGTTTTTT. This chain uses TRBV10-3 with TRBJ2-2; 7 nucleotides match TRBD2. CDR1 and CDR2 from the germline V gene are ENHRY and SYGVKD. The V gene end was trimmed by 5 bases and the J gene end by 3 bases; junction bases not matched to a gene: 9. This CDR3 spans 16 amino acids.

This clonotype was seen only a few times. V is TRBV6-2 or TRBV6-3 and J is TRBJ2-3; TRBD1 matches 7 bases. The length of the CDR3 is 14 residues. CDR1 and CDR2 from the germline V gene are MNHEY and SVGEGT. The V and J ends lost 4 bases and 9 bases, in that order; junction bases with no gene match: 10. CDR3 sequence: CASSSGQPMGTQYF. Here the CDR3 DNA reads TGTGCCAGCAGTTCGGGACAGCCGATGGGGACGCAGTATTTT.